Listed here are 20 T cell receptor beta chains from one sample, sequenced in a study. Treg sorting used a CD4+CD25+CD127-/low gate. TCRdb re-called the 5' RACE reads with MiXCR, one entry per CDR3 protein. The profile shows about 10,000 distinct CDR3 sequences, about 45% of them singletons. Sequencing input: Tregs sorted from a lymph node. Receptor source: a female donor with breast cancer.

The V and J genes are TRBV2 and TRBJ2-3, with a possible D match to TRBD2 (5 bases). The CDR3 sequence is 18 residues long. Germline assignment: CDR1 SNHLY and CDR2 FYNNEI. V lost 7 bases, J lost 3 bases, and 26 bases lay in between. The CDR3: CASMPPGVRKSETDTQYF. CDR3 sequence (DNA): TGTGCCAGCATGCCCCCCGGGGTGAGGAAAAGTGAGACAGATACGCAGTATTTT.

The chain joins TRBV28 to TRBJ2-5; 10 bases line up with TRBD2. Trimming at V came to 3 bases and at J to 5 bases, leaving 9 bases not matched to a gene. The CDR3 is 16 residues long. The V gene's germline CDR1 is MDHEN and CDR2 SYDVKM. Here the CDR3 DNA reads TGTGCCAGCAGTTTTTGGACTAGCGGAGGGGGGGAGACCCAGTACTTC. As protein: CASSFWTSGGGETQYF.

The CDR3 protein is CASSLAWSTDEQYF. The CDR3 DNA follows: TGTGCCAGCAGCTTAGCATGGAGCACAGACGAGCAGTACTTC. The rearrangement links TRBV7-9 to TRBJ2-7; no clear D. The CDR3 loop spans 14 amino acids. V gave up 0 bases and J gave up 5 bases, with 11 bases separating them. The germline gives CDR1 SEHNR, CDR2 FQNEAQ (reference sequence). Filled out from reference TRBV7-9 and TRBJ2-7, the complete variable domain reads DTGVSQNPRHKITKRGQNVTFRCDPISEHNRLYWYRQTLGQGPEFLTYFQNEAQLEKSRLLSDRFSAERPKGSFSTLEIQRTEQGDSAMYLCASSLAWSTDEQYFGPGTRLTVT.

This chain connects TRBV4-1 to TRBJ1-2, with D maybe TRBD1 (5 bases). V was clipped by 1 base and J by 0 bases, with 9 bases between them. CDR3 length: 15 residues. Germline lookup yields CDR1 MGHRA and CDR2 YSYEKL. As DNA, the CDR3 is TGCGCCAGCAGCCAAGGGGGGGAGTCTAACTATGGCTACACCTTC. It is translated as CASSQGGESNYGYTF.

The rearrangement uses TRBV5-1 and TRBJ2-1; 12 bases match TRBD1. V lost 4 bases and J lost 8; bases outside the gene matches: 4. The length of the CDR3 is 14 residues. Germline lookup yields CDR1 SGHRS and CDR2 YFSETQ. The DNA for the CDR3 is TGCGCCAGCAGCCCGGGACAGGGGGCTTATGAGCAGTTCTTC. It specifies CASSPGQGAYEQFF.

The CDR3 nucleotides read TGTGCCAGCACCCCGGACAGGGGAACAAATACGCAGTATTTT. It codes for CASTPDRGTNTQYF. The chain carries TRBV12-3 or TRBV12-4 and TRBJ2-3, with 9 bases fitting TRBD1. J was trimmed by 7 bases and V by 7 bases; bases with no gene match: 9. CDR3 length: 14 residues.

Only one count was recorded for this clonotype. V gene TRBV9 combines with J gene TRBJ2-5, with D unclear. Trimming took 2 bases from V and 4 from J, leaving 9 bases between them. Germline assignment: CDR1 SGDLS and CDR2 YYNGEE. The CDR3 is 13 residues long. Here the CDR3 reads CASSVSGRETQYF. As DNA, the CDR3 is TGTGCCAGCAGCGTTTCTGGGCGAGAGACCCAGTACTTC.

The DNA for the CDR3 is TGTGCCAGCAGCCCTCTGACAGGGGGGAATGGCTACACCTTC. Its protein product is CASSPLTGGNGYTF. V is TRBV3-1 and J is TRBJ1-2; 9 bases match TRBD1. The CDR3 consists of 14 residues. Per the germline V gene, CDR1 is LGHDT and CDR2 is YNNKEL (reference sequence). The ends lost 4 bases at V and 6 bases at J; junction bases unmatched: 6.

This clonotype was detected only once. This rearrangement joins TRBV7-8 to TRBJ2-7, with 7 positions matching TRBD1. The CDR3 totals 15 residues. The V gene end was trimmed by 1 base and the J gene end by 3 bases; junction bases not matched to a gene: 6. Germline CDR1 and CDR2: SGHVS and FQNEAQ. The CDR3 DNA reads TGTGCCAGCAGCTTAGGGCACTCAGGGGGCTACGAGCAGTACTTC. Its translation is CASSLGHSGGYEQYF.

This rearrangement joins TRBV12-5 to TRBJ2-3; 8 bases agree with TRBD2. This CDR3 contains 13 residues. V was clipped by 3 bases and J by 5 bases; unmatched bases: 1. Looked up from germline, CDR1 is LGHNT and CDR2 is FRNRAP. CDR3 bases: TGTGCTAGTGGTTTCCTAGCGGGAGATACGCAGTATTTT. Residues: CASGFLAGDTQYF.

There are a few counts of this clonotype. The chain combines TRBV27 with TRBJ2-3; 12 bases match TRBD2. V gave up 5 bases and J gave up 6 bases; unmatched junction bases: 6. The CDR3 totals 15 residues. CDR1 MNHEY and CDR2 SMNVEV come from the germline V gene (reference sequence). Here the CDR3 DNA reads TGTGCCAGCAGTATCCTAGCGGGAGGGTGGGATACGCAGTATTTT. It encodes CASSILAGGWDTQYF.

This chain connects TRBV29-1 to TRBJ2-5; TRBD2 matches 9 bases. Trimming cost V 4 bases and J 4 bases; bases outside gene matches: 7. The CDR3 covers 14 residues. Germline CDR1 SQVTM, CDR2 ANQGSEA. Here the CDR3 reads CSVGSSGVGETQYF. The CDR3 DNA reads TGCAGCGTTGGTTCTAGCGGGGTAGGAGAGACCCAGTACTTC.

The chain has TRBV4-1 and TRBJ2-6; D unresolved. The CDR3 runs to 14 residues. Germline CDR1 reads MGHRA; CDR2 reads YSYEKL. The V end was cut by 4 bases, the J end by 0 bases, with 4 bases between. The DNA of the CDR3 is TGCGCCAGCAGCCTCCTCTCTGGGGCCAACGTCCTGACTTTC. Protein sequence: CASSLLSGANVLTF.

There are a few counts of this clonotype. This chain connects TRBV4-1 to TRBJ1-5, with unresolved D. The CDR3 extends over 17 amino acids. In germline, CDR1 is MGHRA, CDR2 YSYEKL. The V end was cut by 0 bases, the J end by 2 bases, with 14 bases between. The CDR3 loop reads CASSQDGSGLGNQPQHF. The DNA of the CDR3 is TGCGCCAGCAGCCAAGATGGGTCGGGTTTGGGCAATCAGCCCCAGCATTTT.

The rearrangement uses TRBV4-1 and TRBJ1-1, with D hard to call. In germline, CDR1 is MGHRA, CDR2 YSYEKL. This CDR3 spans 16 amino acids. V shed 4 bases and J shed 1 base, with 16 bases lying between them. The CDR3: CASSLTPPGTNTEAFF. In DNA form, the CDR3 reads TGCGCCAGCAGCCTCACCCCCCCTGGCACGAACACTGAAGCTTTCTTT.

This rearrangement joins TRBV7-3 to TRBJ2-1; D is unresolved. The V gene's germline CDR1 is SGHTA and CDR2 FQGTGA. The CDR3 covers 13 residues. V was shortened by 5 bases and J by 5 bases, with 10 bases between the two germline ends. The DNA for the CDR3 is TGTGCCAGCAGCGGTACTAATCACAATGAGCAGTTCTTC. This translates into CASSGTNHNEQFF.

CDR3 region: CSARDPRREGNEQFF. CDR3 DNA: TGCAGTGCTAGGGACCCTCGCCGGGAGGGCAATGAGCAGTTCTTC. The chain uses TRBV20-1 and TRBJ2-1; 8 bases are a match to TRBD2. CDR3 length equals 15 residues. The V and J ends lost 3 bases and 6 bases, in that order; junction bases with no gene match: 10. In germline, CDR1 is DFQATT, CDR2 SNEGSKA (reference sequence).

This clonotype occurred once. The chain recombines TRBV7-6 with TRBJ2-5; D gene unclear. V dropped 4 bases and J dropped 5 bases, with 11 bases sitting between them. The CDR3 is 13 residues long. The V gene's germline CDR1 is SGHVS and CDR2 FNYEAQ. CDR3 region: CASSSTSWETQYF. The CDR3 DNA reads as TGTGCCAGCAGCTCCACTTCCTGGGAGACCCAGTACTTC.

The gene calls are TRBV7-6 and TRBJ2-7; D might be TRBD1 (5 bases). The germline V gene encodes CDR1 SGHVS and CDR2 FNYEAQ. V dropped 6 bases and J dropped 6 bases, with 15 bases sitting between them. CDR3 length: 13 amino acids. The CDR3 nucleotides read TGTGCCAGCAGTCCGACAGAGGCGAGCGAGCAGTACTTC. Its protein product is CASSPTEASEQYF.

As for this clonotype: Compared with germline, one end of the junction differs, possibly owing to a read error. DNA of the CDR3: TGTGCCAGCAGCCAAGGTACGGGGGCGCGCTCCTACGAGCAATACTTC. Its protein product is CASSQGTGARSYEQYF. The V gene is TRBV4-2, the J gene TRBJ2-7; D tentatively fits TRBD1 or TRBD2 (6 bases each). Germline loops: CDR1 LGHNA, CDR2 YNFKEQ. This CDR3 comprises 16 residues.